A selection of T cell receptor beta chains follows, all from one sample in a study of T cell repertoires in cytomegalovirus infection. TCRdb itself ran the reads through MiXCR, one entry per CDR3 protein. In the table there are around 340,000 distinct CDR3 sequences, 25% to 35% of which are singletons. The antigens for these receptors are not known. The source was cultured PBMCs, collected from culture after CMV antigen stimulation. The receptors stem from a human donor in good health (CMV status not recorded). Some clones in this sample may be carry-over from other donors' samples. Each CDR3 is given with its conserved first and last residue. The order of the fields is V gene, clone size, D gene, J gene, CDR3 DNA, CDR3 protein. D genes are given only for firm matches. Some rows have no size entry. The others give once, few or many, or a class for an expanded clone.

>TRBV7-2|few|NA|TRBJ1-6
TGTGCCAGCAGCTTAGCCCGCATAGAGAATTCACCCCTCCACTTT
CASSLARIENSPLHF
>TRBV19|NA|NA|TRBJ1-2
TGTGCCAGTAGTATCGGGCAGCCTAAGTATGGCTACACCTTC
CASSIGQPKYGYTF
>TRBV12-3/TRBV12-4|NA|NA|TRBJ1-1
TGTGCCAGCAATCGGTTGGGGACTGAAGCTTTCTTT
CASNRLGTEAFF
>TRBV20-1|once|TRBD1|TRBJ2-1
TGCAGTCCGGACAGGGGGCGAGATGAGCAGTTCTTC
CSPDRGRDEQFF
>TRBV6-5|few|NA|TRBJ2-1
TGTGCCAGTCGCATGCTAGGGACGGCTACCCCCATCAATGAGCAGTTCTTC
CASRMLGTATPINEQFF
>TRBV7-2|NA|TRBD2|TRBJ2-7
TGTGCCAGCAGCTTAGGACTAGCGGGAGAATACGAGCAGTACTTC
CASSLGLAGEYEQYF
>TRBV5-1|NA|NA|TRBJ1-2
TGCGCCAGCAGCTTGGCCCACGACAACTATGGCTACACCTTC
CASSLAHDNYGYTF
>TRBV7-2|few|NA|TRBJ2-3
TGTGCCAGCAGCTTTCCCGACAGCGGGCGTAGCACAGATACGCAGTATTTT
CASSFPDSGRSTDTQYF
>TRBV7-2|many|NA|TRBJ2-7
TGTGCCAGCAGCGTTGGACAGCTATTTAACTCCTACGAGCAGTACTTC
CASSVGQLFNSYEQYF
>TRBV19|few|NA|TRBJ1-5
TGTGCCAGTAGTGTCGACCTCGCAAATCAGCCCCAGCATTTT
CASSVDLANQPQHF
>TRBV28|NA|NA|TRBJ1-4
TGTGCCATCCAACCACTGACAGTTGCAACTAATGAAAAACTGTTTTTT
CAIQPLTVATNEKLFF
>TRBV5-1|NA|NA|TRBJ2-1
TGCGCCAGCAGCTTGGAGGGCGCGGGATGGGGGTTCTTC
CASSLEGAGWGFF
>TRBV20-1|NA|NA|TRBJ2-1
TGCAGTGCCCCCCGACTAGGGGTCAATGAGCAGTTCTTC
CSAPRLGVNEQFF
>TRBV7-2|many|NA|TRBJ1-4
TGTGCCAGCAGCCGTAGGGAACAGCAGGAGCTTAATGAAAAACTGTTTTTT
CASSRREQQELNEKLFF
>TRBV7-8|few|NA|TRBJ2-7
TGTGCCAGCAGCTTAGAGGGGGTCCCCTCCTACGAGCAGTACTTC
CASSLEGVPSYEQYF
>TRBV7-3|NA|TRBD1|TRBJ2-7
TGTGCCAGCAGCCCGGGACAGGGCCGAGCCGAGCAGTACTTC
CASSPGQGRAEQYF
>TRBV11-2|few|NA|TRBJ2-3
TGTGCCAGCAGCCAGAGCAGGGTCAGAACGCAGTATTTT
CASSQSRVRTQYF
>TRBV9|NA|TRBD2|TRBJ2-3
TGTGCCAGCAGCGTATCGACTAGCGGGGGACGAGATACGCAGTATTTT
CASSVSTSGGRDTQYF
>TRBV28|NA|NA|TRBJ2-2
TGTGCCAGCAGTTCACAGGGTATTAACACCGGGGAGCTGTTTTTT
CASSSQGINTGELFF
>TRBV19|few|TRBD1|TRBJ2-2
TGTGCCAGTAAAATTACAGGGGCGAACACCGGGGAGCTGTTTTTT
CASKITGANTGELFF
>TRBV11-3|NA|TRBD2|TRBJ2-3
TGTGCCAGCAGCACCGGACTAGCGGGGGCCACAGATACGCAGTATTTT
CASSTGLAGATDTQYF
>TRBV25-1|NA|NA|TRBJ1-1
TGTGCCAGTACCGACAGGCCGGGCACTGAAGCTTTCTTT
CASTDRPGTEAFF
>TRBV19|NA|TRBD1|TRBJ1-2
TGTGCCAGTATAGGGACAGCTAACTATGGCTACACCTTC
CASIGTANYGYTF
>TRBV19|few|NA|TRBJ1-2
TGTGCCAGTGAAAAACCGGGACTCGTCGGTTGGTACACCTTC
CASEKPGLVGWYTF
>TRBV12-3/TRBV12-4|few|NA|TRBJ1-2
TGTGCCAGCAGTTTCGTGGGCCCAGATTTAACCCTGGAAGGTGGCTACACCTTC
CASSFVGPDLTLEGGYTF
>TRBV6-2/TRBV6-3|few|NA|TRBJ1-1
TGTGCCAGCAGTTACTTAGCAGAAGCTTTCTTT
CASSYLAEAFF
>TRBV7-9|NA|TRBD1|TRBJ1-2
TGTGCCAGCAGCTTTGTAGGACAGGAGAACTATGGCTACACCTTC
CASSFVGQENYGYTF
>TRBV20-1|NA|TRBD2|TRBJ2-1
TGCAGTGCTAGAGATCGAAAACTAGCGGCCTACAATGAGCAGTTCTTC
CSARDRKLAAYNEQFF
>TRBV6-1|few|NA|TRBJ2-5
TGTGCCAGCAGTGAACTCTGGGTTTCAGAGACCCAGTACTTC
CASSELWVSETQYF
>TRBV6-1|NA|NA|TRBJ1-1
TGTGCCAGCAAGGGGTCCGGGGGGGCGGTGAACACTGAAGCTTTCTTT
CASKGSGGAVNTEAFF
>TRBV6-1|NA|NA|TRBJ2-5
TGTGCCAGCAGTTTTGGCGGGGATGGGCCCCAGTACTTC
CASSFGGDGPQYF
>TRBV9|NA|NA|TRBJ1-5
TGTGCCAGCAGCGTAGGATCGGATAGCAATCAGCCCCAGCATTTT
CASSVGSDSNQPQHF
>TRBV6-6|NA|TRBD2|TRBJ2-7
TGTGCCAGCAGTTTATCTTTAGCGGGAGAGGGGTACGAGCAGTACTTC
CASSLSLAGEGYEQYF
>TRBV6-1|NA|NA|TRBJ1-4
TGTGCCAGCAGTTACGATAAGGAAAACCTGTTTTTT
CASSYDKENLFF
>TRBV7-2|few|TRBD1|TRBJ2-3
TGTGCCAGCAGCTTCGGACAGGTTTACACAGATACGCAGTATTTT
CASSFGQVYTDTQYF
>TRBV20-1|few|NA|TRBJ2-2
TGCAGTGCTAGAGATCCGGTACAGACGAACACCGGGGAGCTGTTTTTT
CSARDPVQTNTGELFF
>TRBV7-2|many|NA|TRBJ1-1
TGTGCCAGCAGCTTAGGGGTGCACAGGGCGGGCACTGAAGCTTTCTTT
CASSLGVHRAGTEAFF
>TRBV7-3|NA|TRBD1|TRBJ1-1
TGTGCCAGCATCGTAACCCACCGCGGACAGGGCTCTGGTACTGAAGCTTTCTTT
CASIVTHRGQGSGTEAFF
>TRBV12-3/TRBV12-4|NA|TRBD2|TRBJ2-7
TGTGCCAGCAGTTTGGGACTAGCGGGGGTCCTTTACGAGCAGTACTTC
CASSLGLAGVLYEQYF
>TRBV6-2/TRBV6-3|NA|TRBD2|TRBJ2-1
TGTGCCAGCAGACCCACTAGCGGGGGGGACTACAATGAGCAGTTCTTC
CASRPTSGGDYNEQFF
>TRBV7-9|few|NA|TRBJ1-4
TGTGCCAGCAGCCCCGGGACGGTGAATGAAAAACTGTTTTTT
CASSPGTVNEKLFF
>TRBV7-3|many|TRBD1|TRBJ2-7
TGTGCCAGCAGCTCCGGGACAGTAAACGAGCAGTACTTC
CASSSGTVNEQYF
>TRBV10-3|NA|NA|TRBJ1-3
TGTGCCATCAGTGAGAAGGGACGGCTCGGAGGAAACACCATATATTTT
CAISEKGRLGGNTIYF